This T cell receptor (beta chain) was recovered during a study of shared clonotypes between healthy human individuals. Study in general: A donor's plate count was three for CD4 naive and three for CD4 memory; CD8 naive had two and CD8 memory one.

V lost 0 bases and J lost 3; bases outside the gene matches: 15. The CDR3 loop spans 20 amino acids. Germline V lookup: CDR1 KGHSH, CDR2 LQKENI. General observations from the study: Larger richness was generally estimated for naive than memory subsets. Non-shared clonotypes showed lower generation probabilities than clonotypes common to all four donors.

Points on this clone: Its antigen remains unknown.

Produced via immunoSEQ multiplex PCR; TCRdb's table is partial and in-frame only. Among roughly 1,600,000 clones, approximately 98.5% were seen once, and the ten largest hold under 0.45%. The donors were all Caucasian adults (living in Nashville, Tennessee). This TCR was sampled from a man aged 30-40 years in good health. The V call is TRBV18, the J call TRBJ2-7; TRBD2 matches 12 bases. Sequencing used naive CD4+ T cells sorted from blood. Subset reported: CD45RA+ positively selected. The CDR3 loop is CASSPPEGSEWGLAGYEQYF. CDR3 sequence (DNA): TGTGCCAGCTCACCACCGGAAGGGTCAGAATGGGGACTAGCGGGCTACGAGCAGTACTTC. Variable domain in full (rest from reference TRBV18 and TRBJ2-7): NAGVMQNPRHLVRRRGQEARLRCSPMKGHSHVYWYRQLPEEGLKFMVYLQKENIIDESGMPKERFSAEFPKEGPSILRIQQVVRGDSAAYFCASSPPEGSEWGLAGYEQYFGPGTRLTVT.